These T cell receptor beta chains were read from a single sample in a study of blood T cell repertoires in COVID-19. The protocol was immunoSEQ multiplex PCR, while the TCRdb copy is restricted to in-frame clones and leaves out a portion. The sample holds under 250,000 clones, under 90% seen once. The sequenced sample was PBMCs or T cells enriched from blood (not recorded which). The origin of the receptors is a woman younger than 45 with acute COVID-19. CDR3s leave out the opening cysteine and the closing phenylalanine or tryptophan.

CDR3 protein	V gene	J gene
ASTPLPGRASGYSYEQF	TRBV2	TRBJ2-1
ASSSQNRGVYEKLF	TRBV4-3	TRBJ1-4
ASSPGLTYEQY	TRBV19	TRBJ2-7
AWSVLGPRGGSPLH	TRBV30	TRBJ1-6
ASSLTGDSNQPQH	TRBV28	TRBJ1-5
ASSEGTGGEKLF	TRBV10-1	TRBJ1-4
ASSVATGGRNSPLH	TRBV9	TRBJ1-6
AISPGQGGTEAF	TRBV10-3	TRBJ1-1
ATTANPFATNEKLF	TRBV2	TRBJ1-4
ASSYSGTVNYGYT	TRBV6-5	TRBJ1-2
ASSPLRTDTQY	TRBV4-3	TRBJ2-3
ASSSQVADTQY	TRBV9	TRBJ2-3
ASSRTQGAVGVYSPLH	TRBV7-2	TRBJ1-6
ASSYGLPGAYNEQF	TRBV6-5	TRBJ2-1
ASTPTGRENTGELF	TRBV7-9	TRBJ2-2
ASKGQGYQPQH	TRBV6-5	TRBJ1-5
ASSLPGDMNTEAF	TRBV5-4	TRBJ1-1
ASSQIPKSPRNSPLH	TRBV4-2	TRBJ1-6
ASNNLMNTEAF	TRBV19	TRBJ1-1
ASSLSLQPQH	TRBV7-2	TRBJ1-5
AIMQGPLYGYT	TRBV7-9	TRBJ1-2
ASRPGTANYGYT	TRBV12-2	TRBJ1-2
AWSAAGGNQPQH	TRBV30	TRBJ1-5
ASRDSYYGYT	TRBV25-1	TRBJ1-2
ASSLTVNTEAF	TRBV5-4	TRBJ1-1
ASSFEVTGEKLF	TRBV19	TRBJ1-4
ASSLFGAGGTGELF	TRBV5-6	TRBJ2-2
ASSAGQGITEAF	TRBV18	TRBJ1-1
ASSETSSEQY	TRBV2	TRBJ2-7
ASSRSGTGGTEAF	TRBV5-1	TRBJ1-1
ASRTGNYEQY	TRBV6-5	TRBJ2-7
ASVGGGSYNSPLH	TRBV19	TRBJ1-6
ATSRGGTDTEAF	TRBV15	TRBJ1-1
SALVPDTQY	TRBV20-1	TRBJ2-3
ASSLGQEKLF	TRBV7-2	TRBJ1-4
ASSIQLQGGYT	TRBV19	TRBJ1-2
AISGQLDQPQH	TRBV10-3	TRBJ1-5
SASTGREGDYGYT	TRBV20-1	TRBJ1-2
ASSAQSSGATDTQY	TRBV9	TRBJ2-3
ASSQEGGPGYGYT	TRBV4-3	TRBJ1-2
AWSVGTSYEQY	TRBV30	TRBJ2-7
ASSVRDSPSGANVLT	TRBV6-1	TRBJ2-6
ASSSGQGDGAF	TRBV5-4	TRBJ1-1
ASSRTPTGSNYGYT	TRBV5-1	TRBJ1-2
ASTPGGGTEAF	TRBV7-9	TRBJ1-1